The text below deals with one TCR beta chain. Reverse transcription used about 0.45 to 1 ug RNA and random hexamers. Amplification of TCR beta CDR3 across 54 Vbeta and 13 Jbeta was performed with immunoSEQ multiplex PCR. TCRdb re-analysed the immunoSEQ multiplex PCR reads in MiXCR, keeping a single row per CDR3 protein. The data show just over 150,000 distinct CDR3 sequences, nearly 97% seen once. This entry belongs to a study of CD8 T cells in Susac syndrome. CDR1 and CDR2 from the germline V gene are MNHEY and SVGAGI. V was shortened by 0 bases and J by 7 bases, with 16 bases between the two germline ends. This CDR3 region has 16 residues.

The chain carries TRBV6-5 and TRBJ2-1; possibly TRBD2 for D (6 bases). The sample was CD8+ T cells from PBMCs. The sequence came from a human donor with multiple sclerosis. CDR3 coding DNA: TGTGCCAGCAGTTACTCGGCGGGGCCTGGGGTGAATGAGCAGTTCTTC. Encoded protein: CASSYSAGPGVNEQFF.